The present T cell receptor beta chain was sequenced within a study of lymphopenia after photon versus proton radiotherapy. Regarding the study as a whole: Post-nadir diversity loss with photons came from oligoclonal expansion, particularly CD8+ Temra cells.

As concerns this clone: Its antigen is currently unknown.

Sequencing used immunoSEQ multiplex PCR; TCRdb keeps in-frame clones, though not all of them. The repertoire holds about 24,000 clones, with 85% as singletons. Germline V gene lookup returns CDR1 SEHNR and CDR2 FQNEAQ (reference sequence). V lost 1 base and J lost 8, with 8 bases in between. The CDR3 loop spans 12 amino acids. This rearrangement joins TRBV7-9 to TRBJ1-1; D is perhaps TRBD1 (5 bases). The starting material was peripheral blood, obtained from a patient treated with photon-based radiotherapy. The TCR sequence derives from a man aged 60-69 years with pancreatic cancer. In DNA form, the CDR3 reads TGTGCCAGCAGCTTAGTCAGGGCCGAAGCTTTCTTT. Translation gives CASSLVRAEAFF.